These 15 T cell receptor beta chains originate from one sample sequenced in a study of blood T cell repertoires in COVID-19. Assay: immunoSEQ multiplex PCR; the TCRdb copy retains only in-frame clones and omits some. The sample includes roughly 26,000 clones, 92% of them seen just once. Input material: peripheral blood. These receptors all come from a human donor in a cohort sampled during active COVID-19.

The chain joins TRBV6-4 to TRBJ2-3; 11 nucleotides line up with TRBD2. The germline V gene encodes CDR1 MRHNA and CDR2 SNTAGT. CDR3 length equals 15 residues. J lost 2 bases, V lost 6 bases, and 4 bases had no gene match. The CDR3 nucleotides read TGTGCCAGCAGCGCTAGCGGGGGGACCACAGATACGCAGTATTTT. Its translation: CASSASGGTTDTQYF.

The rearrangement links TRBV3-1 (or the pseudogene TRBV3-2) to TRBJ2-1, with 8 nucleotides matching TRBD1. V shed 5 bases, J shed 5 bases, and the junction held 5 bases outside the gene matches. This CDR3 region has 14 residues. Germline V gene lookup returns CDR1 LGHDT and CDR2 YNNKEL (reference sequence). CDR3 protein: CASSVQGADNEQFF. The CDR3 region has the DNA TGTGCCAGCAGCGTTCAGGGGGCTGACAATGAGCAGTTCTTC.

The V gene is TRBV5-1, the J gene TRBJ1-1; 9 bases align to TRBD1. The CDR3 runs 15 residues. CDR1 and CDR2 (germline): SGHRS, YFSETQ. With 4 bases clipped from V and 0 bases from J, the junction kept 4 bases outside the gene matches. As DNA, the CDR3 is TGCGCCAGCAGCCCGGGACAGGGCGTGAACACTGAAGCTTTCTTT. This encodes CASSPGQGVNTEAFF.

The rearrangement uses TRBV14 and TRBJ2-1; tentatively, D is TRBD2 (5 bases). Germline lookup yields CDR1 SGHDN and CDR2 FVKESK. The CDR3 runs to 13 residues. V lost 4 bases and J 4 bases, leaving 8 bases between the germline ends. The CDR3 region has the DNA TGTGCCAGCAGCCCGGGGATATACAATGAGCAGTTCTTC. This sequence encodes CASSPGIYNEQFF.

The chain has TRBV7-9 and TRBJ2-5; the D gene is possibly TRBD1 (6 bases). Germline assignment: CDR1 SEHNR and CDR2 FQNEAQ (reference sequence). Between the trimmed V and J ends, which lost 6 bases and 2 bases, there was a span of 10 bases. The CDR3 spans 13 residues. The DNA for the CDR3 is TGTGCCAGCAGGTACAGGGCTCAAGAGACCCAGTACTTC. It translates to CASRYRAQETQYF.

DNA for the CDR3: TGTGCCAGCAGCTCGGGGACAGGGAGTGAGACCATATATTTT. Amino acids: CASSSGTGSETIYF. The chain is built from TRBV7-3 and TRBJ1-3; 9 nucleotides match TRBD1. CDR3 size: 14 residues. Germline lookup yields CDR1 SGHTA and CDR2 FQGTGA. The ends lost 4 bases at V and 10 bases at J; junction bases unmatched: 8. Full variable domain (outside the CDR3, taken from reference TRBV7-3 and TRBJ1-3): GAGVSQTPSNKVTEKGKYVELRCDPISGHTALYWYRQSLGQGPEFLIYFQGTGAADDSGLPNDRFFAVRPEGSVSTLKIQRTERGDSAVYLCASSSGTGSETIYFGEGSWLTVV.

The chain recombines TRBV7-9 with TRBJ1-5; D may be TRBD1 (6 bases). Germline assignment: CDR1 SEHNR and CDR2 FQNEAQ (reference sequence). The CDR3 consists of 15 residues. V gave up 6 bases and J gave up 6 bases, with 18 bases separating them. The CDR3: CASSSTGYLSQPQHF. In DNA, the CDR3 is TGTGCCAGCAGTTCCACAGGGTACCTATCTCAGCCCCAGCATTTT.

The chain couples TRBV7-9 to TRBJ2-1; D is possibly TRBD2 (5 bases). Germline CDR1 SEHNR, CDR2 FQNEAQ (reference sequence). The CDR3 is made up of 12 amino acids. V lost 5 bases and J 7 bases, leaving 9 bases between the germline ends. The chain's CDR3 is CASSRGRNEQFF. CDR3 DNA: TGTGCCAGCAGCCGAGGGAGAAATGAGCAGTTCTTC.

The chain uses TRBV12-5 and TRBJ2-5; the match to TRBD1 covers 9 bases. The J segment lost 5 bases and the V segment lost 4 bases, leaving 8 bases of the junction unmatched. The CDR3 sequence is 15 residues long. Germline-derived CDR1 and CDR2 are LGHNT and FRNRAP. The CDR3 protein is CASGSKTGGGETQYF. The CDR3, as DNA: TGTGCTAGTGGTTCGAAGACAGGGGGAGGTGAGACCCAGTACTTC.

CDR3 bases: TGTGCCAGCAGCACGTACAGGGCACGAGATGAAAAACTGTTTTTT. Translated, it gives CASSTYRARDEKLFF. V is TRBV5-6 and J is TRBJ1-4, with a tentative D call TRBD1 (6 bases). Trimming removed 4 bases from V and 6 bases from J, with 16 bases in between. The CDR3 covers 15 residues. Germline CDR1 and CDR2: SGHDT and YYEEEE.

V usage is TRBV5-1 and J usage is TRBJ1-6; TRBD1 is a possible D gene (6 bases). V lost 2 bases to trimming and J lost 8 bases, with 14 bases between them. The V gene's germline CDR1 is SGHRS and CDR2 YFSETQ. This CDR3 comprises 15 residues. CDR3 amino acids: CASSFTQNRDSPLHF. The CDR3 DNA reads as TGCGCCAGCAGCTTCACTCAGAACAGGGATTCACCCCTCCACTTT.

The chain has TRBV20-1 and TRBJ1-4; D gene ambiguous. CDR3 length equals 11 residues. Germline-derived CDR1 and CDR2 are DFQATT and SNEGSKA (reference sequence). Deletions cut 6 bases from V and 7 bases from J, with 9 bases between. In DNA, the CDR3 is TGCAGTGCCTCACCCGGTGAAAAACTGTTTTTT. Protein product: CSASPGEKLFF.

The gene calls are TRBV5-1 and TRBJ1-1; 7 nucleotides align to TRBD1. CDR1 and CDR2 from the germline V gene are SGHRS and YFSETQ. The CDR3 totals 15 residues. Trimming cost V 4 bases and J 1 base; bases outside gene matches: 7. The CDR3 protein is CASSLTGMGNTEAFF. The DNA of the CDR3 is TGCGCCAGCAGCCTGACAGGGATGGGGAACACTGAAGCTTTCTTT.

The sample holds one count of this clone. V gene TRBV18 combines with J gene TRBJ1-3; D is unclear. Per germline, CDR1 KGHSH and CDR2 LQKENI. CDR3 size: 12 residues. Trimming shortened V by 3 bases and J by 5 bases, and 5 bases separated the two germline ends. CDR3 DNA sequence: TGTGCCAGCTCACCCACAAGAAACACCATATATTTT. Amino acids: CASSPTRNTIYF. Looking up the rest from reference TRBV18 and TRBJ1-3 gives the full variable domain: NAGVMQNPRHLVRRRGQEARLRCSPMKGHSHVYWYRQLPEEGLKFMVYLQKENIIDESGMPKERFSAEFPKEGPSILRIQQVVRGDSAAYFCASSPTRNTIYFGEGSWLTVV.

The CDR3 region has the DNA TGTGCCAGCAGCCCAGGGGGCGTATCGACTGGCTACACCTTC. It encodes CASSPGGVSTGYTF. V gene TRBV14 combines with J gene TRBJ1-2; 8 bases align to TRBD1. J lost 7 bases, V lost 4 bases, and 8 bases had no gene match. CDR1 SGHDN and CDR2 FVKESK come from the germline V gene. The CDR3 has 14 residues.